Below, one TCR beta chain is given with its context. These data are taken from a study of tumor T cells in aggressive B-cell lymphoma. Germline V gene lookup returns CDR1 KGHSH and CDR2 LQKENI. The CDR3 is 15 residues long. V lost 3 bases, J lost 0 bases, and 0 bases stayed unmatched. Clones were read by immunoSEQ multiplex PCR, and TCRdb kept only the in-frame ones, dropping some. The data show about 3,100 clones, with roughly 80% seen just once and about a sixth held by the top ten. The TCR originated in an adult with diffuse large B cell lymphoma. The rearrangement links TRBV18 to TRBJ2-3, with TRBD2 matching 10 bases. Sequencing was done on a sample of tumor tissue. The CDR3 DNA reads TGTGCCAGCTCACCGGGACTAGCGAGCACAGATACGCAGTATTTT. It encodes CASSPGLASTDTQYF.